One sample yielded the 6 T cell receptor beta chains listed below, sequenced in a study of vaccination and CD4 T cells after COVID-19 (dated by TCRdb to the early 2020s). Their target antigens are unknown. What the treatment or condition label conveys for this sample: approximately 9-day PBMC culture with coronavirus spike peptide pools or control peptides (ViraFEST assay). Library preparation employed PCR. Sequenced on an Illumina iSeq 100. DNA from cultured CD4+ T cells underwent TCR sequencing with the Oncomine TCR Beta short-read assay at the Johns Hopkins FTIC core. In-frame beta chains were kept once TCRdb had trimmed the public reads at Q25 with fastp and called clones with MiXCR. All rows with the same CDR3 protein become a single entry with the most common DNA and genes. The sample contains roughly 8,600 distinct CDR3 sequences, over 70% of them found a single time. The top ten constitute under 40% of the sample.

The sample was CD4+ T cells from blood, cultured in vitro. The receptor set was obtained from a human donor who had recovered from COVID-19.

This chain connects TRBV28 to TRBJ2-7; TRBD1 or TRBD2 may be the D gene (5 bases each). The CDR3 runs to 14 residues. The V gene lost 6 bases and the J gene lost 2 bases, with 14 bases spanning the gap. The germline V gene has CDR1 MDHEN and CDR2 SYDVKM. CDR3 region: CASSPPGSPYEQYF. The CDR3 DNA is TGTGCCAGCAGCCCCCCAGGGAGCCCCTACGAGCAGTACTTC.

V is TRBV6-5 and J is TRBJ2-1; a possible D gene is TRBD2 (6 bases). The CDR3 covers 13 residues. The germline V gene encodes CDR1 MNHEY and CDR2 SVGAGI. Trimming shortened V by 4 bases and J by 6 bases, and 10 bases separated the two germline ends. CDR3: CASSSTSPNEQFF. The CDR3 DNA reads as TGTGCCAGCAGTTCCACTAGCCCCAATGAGCAGTTCTTC.

The gene calls are TRBV5-5 and TRBJ1-6, with 9 positions matching TRBD1. There are 18 residues in the CDR3. Germline V lookup: CDR1 SGHKS, CDR2 YYEKEE (reference sequence). With V trimmed by 1 base and J by 7 bases, 12 bases remained unmatched. DNA of the CDR3: TGTGCCAGCAGCTTGACCATCCCGGGACAGGGATGGAATTCACCCCTCCACTTT. Amino acids: CASSLTIPGQGWNSPLHF.

This chain joins TRBV27 and TRBJ1-2; 9 positions match TRBD1. V gave up 2 bases and J gave up 2 bases; unmatched junction bases: 0. This CDR3 is built from 14 residues. Per the germline V gene, CDR1 is MNHEY and CDR2 is SMNVEV (reference sequence). CDR3 amino acids: CASSLGQGNYGYTF. The CDR3 bases are TGTGCCAGCAGTTTAGGACAGGGGAACTATGGCTACACCTTC.

The chain recombines TRBV20-1 with TRBJ2-3; unclear D gene. Germline CDR1 DFQATT, CDR2 SNEGSKA (reference sequence). With 0 bases removed from V and 5 bases from J, the gap between germline ends came to 18 bases. The CDR3 consists of 16 residues. CDR3 in amino acids: CSARDPWLPGGDTQYF. The DNA for the CDR3 is TGCAGTGCTAGAGATCCCTGGCTTCCAGGTGGAGATACGCAGTATTTT.

The CDR3 bases are TGTGCCAGCAGTGGAGATCGAGGAAACACCATATATTTT. This gives the protein CASSGDRGNTIYF. V usage is TRBV2 and J usage is TRBJ1-3; D gene unclear. Per the germline V gene, CDR1 is SNHLY and CDR2 is FYNNEI. V dropped 4 bases and J dropped 4 bases, with 8 bases sitting between them. This CDR3 is built from 13 residues.